These 21 T cell receptor beta chains were sequenced from one sample in a study of T cell repertoires in cytomegalovirus infection. MiXCR was run by TCRdb on the reads, yielding one entry per CDR3 protein. The sample contains around 200,000 distinct CDR3 sequences, approximately 18% of which appear only once. Specimen: CD8+ T cells from PBMCs. The receptors were sampled from a human donor in good health (CMV status not recorded). Some clones in this sample may be carry-over from other donors' samples.

The chain joins TRBV7-2 to TRBJ2-1; possible D gene TRBD2, 7 bases. CDR1 SGHTA and CDR2 FQGNSA come from the germline V gene. CDR3 length: 16 amino acids. Deletions cut 5 bases from V and 4 bases from J, with 18 bases between. Written as DNA, the CDR3 is TGTGCCAGCAGCCAAGTTGGGGGGGGCCGTTACAATGAGCAGTTCTTC. Its protein product is CASSQVGGGRYNEQFF.

The genes are TRBV5-1 and TRBJ2-7; D is possibly TRBD1 or TRBD2 (5 bases each). V lost 2 bases to trimming and J lost 6 bases, with 12 bases between them. This CDR3 is 13 amino acids long. The germline V gene has CDR1 SGHRS and CDR2 YFSETQ. The CDR3 region has the DNA TGCGCCAGCAGCTTCAGGGAGCCAGGCGAGCAGTACTTC. Protein: CASSFREPGEQYF.

This rearrangement joins TRBV7-2 to TRBJ2-3; 12 nucleotides match TRBD2. This CDR3 is built from 15 residues. Germline CDR1 and CDR2: SGHTA and FQGNSA. The J segment lost 4 bases and the V segment lost 5 bases, leaving 4 bases of the junction unmatched. The CDR3 DNA is TGTGCCAGCAGCGCCGGACTAGCGGGGTCAGATACGCAGTATTTT. It encodes CASSAGLAGSDTQYF.

J is TRBJ1-2 and V is TRBV28, with D possibly being TRBD1 (6 bases). The germline V gene encodes CDR1 MDHEN and CDR2 SYDVKM. CDR3 length equals 12 residues. The V gene lost 4 bases and the J gene lost 6 bases, with 9 bases spanning the gap. CDR3 region: CASSSRTDGYTF. CDR3 nucleotides: TGTGCCAGCAGTTCACGGACAGATGGCTACACCTTC.

The chain has TRBV11-2 and TRBJ2-4, with D possibly matching TRBD2 (7 bases). Deletions cut 7 bases from V and 0 bases from J, with 13 bases between. The CDR3 consists of 15 residues. The germline V gene has CDR1 SGHAT and CDR2 FQNNGV. The CDR3 here is CASTTGGLAKNIQYF. The CDR3 coding sequence is TGTGCCAGCACCACCGGGGGGCTAGCCAAAAACATTCAGTACTTC.

This clonotype has just a few counts. The rearrangement links TRBV20-1 to TRBJ2-2; D perhaps matches TRBD2 (5 bases). Germline lookup yields CDR1 DFQATT and CDR2 SNEGSKA (reference sequence). The CDR3 covers 13 residues. V was trimmed by 4 bases and J by 0 bases, leaving 6 bases between them. The CDR3 protein is CSAIGANTGELFF. CDR3 DNA sequence: TGCAGTGCTATCGGGGCGAACACCGGGGAGCTGTTTTTT.

This clonotype was seen a handful of times. The chain combines TRBV27 with TRBJ2-3; D unresolved. CDR3 length: 13 amino acids. Germline CDR1 and CDR2: MNHEY and SMNVEV (reference sequence). V was pared by 6 bases and J by 11 bases, with 18 bases between. The CDR3 here is CASSRLDRYGQYF. DNA of the CDR3: TGTGCCAGCAGCCGATTAGACCGTTACGGGCAGTATTTT.

This chain joins TRBV28 and TRBJ2-7, with D perhaps TRBD1 or TRBD2 (5 bases each). The V and J ends lost 11 bases and 3 bases respectively, with 17 bases between them. CDR1 is MDHEN and CDR2 is SYDVKM in the germline V gene. The CDR3 has 13 amino acids. In DNA form, the CDR3 reads TGTGCCGTGGGACGGATTACCCACTACGAGCAGTACTTC. Translation gives CAVGRITHYEQYF.

This clonotype was seen more than once but under ten times. The chain uses TRBV7-9 and TRBJ1-1, with 8 bases fitting TRBD1. Trimming removed 6 bases from V and 2 bases from J; junction bases left unmatched: 8. Germline V gene sequence: CDR1 SEHNR, CDR2 FQNEAQ (reference sequence). This CDR3 has 15 amino acids. The CDR3 DNA follows: TGTGCCAGCAGGGGACAGGAACTTTTAAACACTGAAGCTTTCTTT. Its protein product is CASRGQELLNTEAFF.

The chain is built from TRBV6-1 and TRBJ2-3, with TRBD1 as a possible D gene (5 bases). The length of the CDR3 is 13 residues. Trimming stripped 6 bases from V and 5 bases from J, with 12 bases between. The germline V gene has CDR1 MNHNS and CDR2 SASEGT. In nucleotides, the CDR3 is TGTGCCAGCAGAGGAGACAGAGTAGATACGCAGTATTTT. It yields the protein CASRGDRVDTQYF.

The genes are TRBV4-3 and TRBJ2-5, with TRBD1 identical over 11 bases. CDR3 size: 16 residues. The germline V gene encodes CDR1 LGHNA and CDR2 YSLEER. Trimming took 3 bases from V and 5 from J; bases not matched to a gene: 8. In DNA form, the CDR3 reads TGCGCCAGCAGCCATACCGTGGACAGGGGGCTGGAGACCCAGTACTTC. Its translation: CASSHTVDRGLETQYF.

This clonotype was counted many times. The rearrangement uses TRBV6-2 or TRBV6-3 and TRBJ2-7, with TRBD1 matching 8 bases. The CDR3 runs to 13 residues. From germline, CDR1 is MNHEY and CDR2 SVGEGT. The V segment lost 4 bases and the J segment 2 bases; nucleotides outside the gene matches: 1. The CDR3 is CASSSDRAYEQYF. CDR3 bases: TGTGCCAGCAGTTCGGACAGGGCCTACGAGCAGTACTTC.

The table lists this clonotype with a few counts. This chain links TRBV20-1 with TRBJ2-3; the D is unclear. Trimming took off 2 bases at V and 5 bases at J, with 8 bases between the two ends. CDR1 and CDR2 (germline): DFQATT, SNEGSKA (reference sequence). This CDR3 contains 12 residues. This CDR3 is CSARPELDTQYF. CDR3 nucleotides: TGCAGTGCTAGACCCGAATTAGATACGCAGTATTTT.

The rearrangement uses TRBV4-3 and TRBJ1-6; D is unclear. Germline V lookup: CDR1 LGHNA, CDR2 YSLEER. The CDR3 has 15 residues. The V gene lost 0 bases and the J gene lost 7 bases, with 10 bases spanning the gap. The CDR3 here is CASSQDRASNSPLHF. In DNA form, the CDR3 reads TGCGCCAGCAGCCAAGATAGGGCATCGAATTCACCCCTCCACTTT.

This clonotype came up a few times. The CDR3 reads CASSQESLATDEQFF. The CDR3, as DNA: TGCGCCAGCAGCCAAGAGAGTCTAGCGACTGATGAGCAGTTCTTC. The chain recombines TRBV4-1 with TRBJ2-1, with a tentative D call TRBD2 (6 bases). Germline CDR1 reads MGHRA; CDR2 reads YSYEKL. The V and J ends lost 0 bases and 8 bases respectively, with 14 bases between them. The CDR3 spans 15 residues.

The V gene is TRBV29-1, the J gene TRBJ1-1; D is possibly TRBD1 (6 bases). The CDR3 is 11 amino acids. Germline loops: CDR1 SQVTM, CDR2 ANQGSEA. Trimming took 6 bases from V and 4 from J, leaving 9 bases between them. The CDR3 here is CSVQGITEAFF. CDR3 in DNA: TGCAGCGTCCAGGGGATCACTGAAGCTTTCTTT.

The rearrangement links TRBV7-8 to TRBJ2-1, with D possibly called TRBD1 or TRBD2 (5 bases each). The germline V gene has CDR1 SGHVS and CDR2 FQNEAQ. The CDR3 spans 16 residues. V dropped 0 bases and J dropped 5 bases, with 14 bases sitting between them. The CDR3 sequence is CASSLALGDGDNEQFF. In nucleotides, the CDR3 is TGTGCCAGCAGCTTAGCGCTGGGGGATGGGGACAATGAGCAGTTCTTC.

This clonotype showed up just a few times. J is TRBJ2-3 and V is TRBV28; D not certain. Germline assignment: CDR1 MDHEN and CDR2 SYDVKM. The V end lost 7 bases, the J end lost 0 bases, and 8 bases lay between the germline ends. The length of the CDR3 is 13 residues. The CDR3 protein is CASTDLSTDTQYF. The CDR3 DNA sequence: TGTGCCAGCACCGATCTCAGCACAGATACGCAGTATTTT.

This clonotype was detected many times. V and J are TRBV7-2 and TRBJ2-7, with D perhaps matching TRBD1 (5 bases). Germline CDR1 is SGHTA and CDR2 is FQGNSA. V dropped 5 bases and J dropped 2 bases, with 16 bases sitting between them. The CDR3 totals 15 residues. CDR3 in DNA: TGTGCCAGCAGCACCGACAGCCGTGTTACCTACGAGCAGTACTTC. It specifies CASSTDSRVTYEQYF.

The chain is built from TRBV2 and TRBJ1-5; D gene unclear. The germline V and J ends were trimmed by 6 bases and 0 bases, with 15 bases remaining between them. The germline V gene encodes CDR1 SNHLY and CDR2 FYNNEI. The length of the CDR3 is 16 residues. This CDR3 is CASSPVVRNSNQPQHF. In nucleotides, the CDR3 is TGTGCCAGCAGCCCCGTGGTAAGAAATAGCAATCAGCCCCAGCATTTT.

The gene calls are TRBV10-3 and TRBJ1-6; D uncertain. Germline V gene sequence: CDR1 ENHRY, CDR2 SYGVKD. The CDR3 is made up of 11 amino acids. Trimming cost V 3 bases and J 13 bases, with 7 bases left between them. The CDR3 DNA reads TGTGCCATCAGTGATGGGAGGCCCCTCCACTTT. Translated: CAISDGRPLHF.